Shown below are 11 T cell receptor beta chains from a single sample sequenced in a study of blood T cell repertoires in COVID-19. Sequenced by immunoSEQ multiplex PCR; TCRdb stores in-frame clones only, minus some. The data show approximately 300,000 clones, about 83% seen once. The sequenced sample was peripheral blood. The receptors stem from a woman in her forties or fifties with acute or convalescent COVID-19.

This clone showed up just once. The V gene is TRBV9, the J gene TRBJ2-1; 8 bases map to TRBD1. CDR3 length: 20 amino acids. The germline V gene encodes CDR1 SGDLS and CDR2 YYNGEE. Germline trimming cut 1 base from V and 4 bases from J; bases unmatched to any gene: 19. CDR3 sequence (DNA): TGTGCCAGCAGCGTAAACTCCCCCGGAAGACAGGGGCGTTCGTACAATGAGCAGTTCTTC. This encodes CASSVNSPGRQGRSYNEQFF.

The chain has TRBV5-1 and TRBJ2-7; D perhaps matches TRBD2 (5 bases). Looked up from germline, CDR1 is SGHRS and CDR2 is YFSETQ. The CDR3 is made up of 15 amino acids. Trimming left V 1 base short and J 5 bases short, with 16 bases between. CDR3 in amino acids: CASSLQPGNSDEQYF. The CDR3, as DNA: TGCGCCAGCAGCTTGCAACCCGGGAATTCAGACGAGCAGTACTTC.

The gene calls are TRBV7-2 and TRBJ2-1; 15 nucleotides align to TRBD2. The CDR3 loop spans 17 amino acids. V gave up 5 bases and J gave up 3 bases; unmatched junction bases: 5. Germline lookup yields CDR1 SGHTA and CDR2 FQGNSA. The CDR3 DNA reads as TGTGCCAGCAGCCCCTGGACTAGCGGGAGGGGCTACAATGAGCAGTTCTTC. Translated, it gives CASSPWTSGRGYNEQFF. The whole variable domain, filled in from reference TRBV7-2 and TRBJ2-1, reads GAGVSQSPSNKVTEKGKDVELRCDPISGHTALYWYRQSLGQGLEFLIYFQGNSAPDKSGLPSDRFSAERTGGSVSTLTIQRTQQEDSAVYLCASSPWTSGRGYNEQFFGPGTRLTVL.

This chain joins TRBV30 and TRBJ2-5; 10 bases agree with TRBD2. Germline values: CDR1 GTSNPN, CDR2 SVGIG (reference sequence). This CDR3 is 15 amino acids long. J lost 4 bases, V lost 1 base, and 6 bases had no gene match. CDR3 region: CAWSGGLAGVETQYF. CDR3 nucleotides: TGTGCCTGGAGTGGTGGGCTAGCGGGAGTAGAGACCCAGTACTTC.

This chain joins TRBV2 and TRBJ2-2, with 7 bases identical to TRBD1. There are 15 residues in the CDR3. V lost 7 bases, J lost 2 bases, and 7 bases stayed unmatched. The germline CDR1 and CDR2 sequences are SNHLY and FYNNEI. CDR3: CASKVRTGNTGELFF. CDR3 in DNA: TGTGCCAGCAAGGTCCGGACAGGCAACACCGGGGAGCTGTTTTTT.

This rearrangement joins TRBV5-1 to TRBJ2-1; no clear D. Looked up from germline, CDR1 is SGHRS and CDR2 is YFSETQ. The V and J ends lost 0 bases and 0 bases respectively, with 10 bases between them. The CDR3 covers 16 residues. In DNA, the CDR3 is TGCGCCAGCAGCTTGGCCCCCGCGGCCTCCTACAATGAGCAGTTCTTC. Translated, it gives CASSLAPAASYNEQFF.

The chain is built from TRBV30 and TRBJ2-5; D unresolved. The CDR3 covers 12 residues. V lost 0 bases and J lost 4, with 6 bases in between. Germline V gene data show CDR1 as GTSNPN and CDR2 as SVGIG (reference sequence). The CDR3 nucleotides are TGTGCCTGGAGTGTACGCGGAGAGACCCAGTACTTC. Its protein is CAWSVRGETQYF.

The chain couples TRBV2 to TRBJ1-6; 10 bases map to TRBD1. The CDR3 consists of 14 residues. Germline trimming cut 5 bases from V and 8 bases from J; bases unmatched to any gene: 3. Per germline, CDR1 SNHLY and CDR2 FYNNEI. The CDR3 here is CASSWDRGDSPLHF. CDR3 nucleotide sequence: TGTGCCAGCAGTTGGGACAGGGGCGATTCACCCCTCCACTTT.

The chain employs TRBV28 and TRBJ2-7; tentative D call: TRBD2 (5 bases). This CDR3 is 14 amino acids long. Germline CDR1 is MDHEN and CDR2 is SYDVKM. Trimming removed 4 bases at V and 5 bases at J, with 15 bases between. CDR3 bases: TGTGCCAGCAGTTCCCCCGGGATATCGGACGAGCAGTACTTC. It yields the protein CASSSPGISDEQYF. The variable domain in full, completed from reference TRBV28 and TRBJ2-7, reads DVKVTQSSRYLVKRTGEKVFLECVQDMDHENMFWYRQDPGLGLRLIYFSYDVKMKEKGDIPEGYSVSREKKERFSLILESASTNQTSMYLCASSSPGISDEQYFGPGTRLTVT.

The gene calls are TRBV5-5 and TRBJ1-2, with D perhaps TRBD1 (5 bases). CDR1 is SGHKS and CDR2 is YYEKEE in the germline V gene (reference sequence). With 0 bases removed from V and 3 bases from J, the gap between germline ends came to 12 bases. This CDR3 is built from 15 residues. CDR3 amino acids: CASSLGVVRDYGYTF. In DNA form, the CDR3 reads TGTGCCAGCAGCTTGGGCGTGGTCAGGGACTATGGCTACACCTTC.

The rearrangement links TRBV19 to TRBJ2-3, with 7 bases identical to TRBD2. CDR3 length: 16 amino acids. Germline V CDR1 and CDR2: LNHDA, SQIVND (reference sequence). After removal of 3 bases from V and 2 bases from J, the junction contained 8 bases not matched to a gene. The CDR3 sequence: CASSIVAGAITDTQYF. The DNA for the CDR3 is TGTGCCAGTAGTATTGTAGCGGGCGCCATCACAGATACGCAGTATTTT.